This T cell receptor beta chain is drawn from a study of blood T cell repertoires in COVID-19. Germline CDR1 SGHTS, CDR2 YDEGEE. The CDR3 runs 14 residues. Trimming cost V 4 bases and J 4 bases; bases outside gene matches: 5. As processed by the authors: Counts of nucleated cells, estimated from reference gene primer amplification, were obtained. Method: immunoSEQ multiplex PCR; TCRdb's copy keeps in-frame clones and lacks some. V, J and clone size were drawn from that table, and D and trimming were deduced from the DNA. The repertoire has about 210,000 clones, 80% to 90% of them found once; the top ten carry under 12%. It was during active infection that Seattle patients were enrolled and then longitudinally followed.

The material sequenced was peripheral blood. This sequence was found in a woman older than 75 with COVID-19, enrolled during active disease. This chain joins TRBV5-8 and TRBJ2-5; 9 nucleotides align to TRBD1. The CDR3 region is CASSRGQGGETQYF. The CDR3 DNA sequence: TGTGCCAGCAGCCGGGGACAGGGAGGAGAGACCCAGTACTTC. Variable domain in full (rest from reference TRBV5-8 and TRBJ2-5): EAGVTQSPTHLIKTRGQQATLRCSPISGHTSVYWYQQALGLGLQFLLWYDEGEERNRGNFPPRFSGRQFPNYSSELNVNALELEDSALYLCASSRGQGGETQYFGPGTRLLVL.